This T cell receptor beta chain was sequenced for a study of T cell clones after liver transplantation. The table came from immunoSEQ multiplex PCR; TCRdb's copy has only in-frame clones and leaves some out. The data show roughly 72,000 clones, less than 90% seen once. The CDR3 contains 16 residues. The germline CDR1 and CDR2 sequences are MNHNS and SASEGT. Deletions cut 2 bases from V and 7 bases from J, with 18 bases between. The sequenced sample was CD4+ T cells from blood, obtained less than 50 months after liver transplant. The chain recombines TRBV6-1 with TRBJ1-5; unclear D gene. The source of this sequence is a human patient who received a liver transplant. Some T cells may be transferred from the graft donor. The CDR3 DNA sequence: TGTGCCAGCAGTGAATTGGGCAGTGGGGTGGGGCAGCCCCAGCATTTT. Protein: CASSELGSGVGQPQHF.